One and the same sample provided the 12 T cell receptor beta chains below, sequenced in a study of T cell repertoires in cytomegalovirus infection. MiXCR, run by TCRdb on the reads, gives a single entry per CDR3 protein. The sample records hundreds of thousands of distinct CDR3 sequences, approximately 24% being singletons. Sequences were obtained from CD8+ T cells from PBMCs. Receptor source: a human donor in good health (CMV status not recorded). Some clones in this sample may be carry-over from other donors' samples.

The chain carries TRBV4-1 and TRBJ2-6; no firm D call. Trimming removed 2 bases at V and 3 bases at J, with 14 bases between. The CDR3 runs to 17 residues. The germline gives CDR1 MGHRA, CDR2 YSYEKL. The CDR3 protein is CASSQPPSEDGANVLTF. CDR3 nucleotide sequence: TGCGCCAGCAGCCAACCCCCCAGTGAGGATGGGGCCAACGTCCTGACTTTC.

In this sample, this clonotype turned up a few times. The germline gene is not matched at one end of the junction; a read error may be the cause. The J gene is TRBJ2-1, the V gene TRBV7-9, with a possible D match to TRBD1 (5 bases). The CDR3 is 15 residues long. Germline V CDR1 and CDR2: SEHNR, FQNEAQ (reference sequence). The CDR3: CVSSPQASSYNEQFF. The CDR3 bases are TGTGTCAGCAGCCCACAGGCAAGCTCCTACAATGAGCAGTTCTTC. The complete variable domain, with remaining parts taken from reference TRBV7-9 and TRBJ2-1, reads DTGVSQNPRHKITKRGQNVTFRCDPISEHNRLYWYRQTLGQGPEFLTYFQNEAQLEKSRLLSDRFSAERPKGSFSTLEIQRTEQGDSAMYLCVSSPQASSYNEQFFGPGTRLTVL.

The chain uses TRBV20-1 and TRBJ2-1, with D perhaps TRBD2 (6 bases). The length of the CDR3 is 13 residues. Germline CDR1 and CDR2: DFQATT and SNEGSKA (reference sequence). The V end was cut by 0 bases, the J end by 7 bases, with 10 bases between. The CDR3 nucleotides read TGCAGTGCTAGAGATCTTGGAGGGAATGAGCAGTTCTTC. Translated: CSARDLGGNEQFF.

This clonotype turned up a few times. This chain links TRBV6-5 with TRBJ1-1; TRBD1 is a possible D gene (6 bases). The CDR3 covers 18 residues. Germline CDR1 is MNHEY and CDR2 is SVGAGI. The V end was cut by 5 bases, the J end by 3 bases, with 25 bases between. CDR3 sequence reads: CASSHHGVYREDDTEAFF. The CDR3 region has the DNA TGTGCCAGCAGTCACCACGGCGTCTACAGGGAAGATGACACTGAAGCTTTCTTT.

Only a few counts were recorded for this clonotype. The rearrangement links TRBV28 to TRBJ2-7, with 7 bases that match TRBD1. Germline assignment: CDR1 MDHEN and CDR2 SYDVKM. Trimming took 7 bases from V and 0 from J; bases not matched to a gene: 18. This CDR3 comprises 18 residues. DNA of the CDR3: TGTGCCAGCACCCCCCGACAGGGAACTAAATTGAGCTCCTACGAGCAGTACGTC. Protein sequence: CASTPRQGTKLSSYEQYV.

The DNA for the CDR3 is TGCAGCGTTGAAAAGCGGGGGGGCCGGACGGAGACCCAGTACTTC. This encodes CSVEKRGGRTETQYF. The V and J genes are TRBV29-1 and TRBJ2-5, with 10 nucleotides matching TRBD2. This CDR3 is 15 amino acids long. V shed 2 bases and J 5 bases; nucleotides not matched to a gene: 8. The germline gives CDR1 SQVTM, CDR2 ANQGSEA. Full variable domain (rest looked up from reference TRBV29-1 and TRBJ2-5): SAVISQKPSRDICQRGTSLTIQCQVDSQVTMMFWYRQQPGQSLTLIATANQGSEATYESGFVIDKFPISRPNLTFSTLTVSNMSPEDSSIYLCSVEKRGGRTETQYFGPGTRLLVL.

This clonotype appeared a few times. CDR3 region: CSASPDTLDNYGYTF. Here the CDR3 DNA reads TGCAGCGCTTCCCCGGACACGCTAGATAACTATGGCTACACCTTC. The V gene is TRBV29-1, the J gene TRBJ1-2; maybe TRBD1 (5 bases). This CDR3 spans 15 amino acids. Germline V lookup: CDR1 SQVTM, CDR2 ANQGSEA. The ends were cut back, 7 bases at V and 1 base at J, with 19 bases in the middle.

Only one count was recorded for this clonotype. The gene calls are TRBV27 and TRBJ2-7, with D unclear. The germline gives CDR1 MNHEY, CDR2 SMNVEV (reference sequence). The V and J ends lost 5 bases and 3 bases respectively, with 17 bases between them. This CDR3 spans 15 amino acids. The DNA of the CDR3 is TGTGCCAGCAGTCAACGGGCCACCTTGAGCTACGAGCAGTACGTC. This sequence encodes CASSQRATLSYEQYV.

This clonotype was observed many times. The chain has TRBV12-3 or TRBV12-4 and TRBJ2-7; 7 bases fit TRBD1. The ends lost 3 bases at V and 7 bases at J; junction bases unmatched: 3. CDR3 size: 12 residues. The CDR3 here is CASSFRGREQYV. The DNA for the CDR3 is TGTGCCAGCAGTTTCAGGGGGAGAGAGCAGTACGTC.

In its sample, this clonotype was seen a few times. The chain carries TRBV7-9 and TRBJ2-1, with D possibly matching TRBD2 (7 bases). The germline gives CDR1 SEHNR, CDR2 FQNEAQ (reference sequence). Trimming shortened V by 8 bases and J by 3 bases, and 20 bases separated the two germline ends. The CDR3 runs to 16 residues. The CDR3 DNA reads TGTGCCAGCCTCCCGAGTGGGGGGGGCTTCTACAATGAGCAGTTCTTC. Translating it yields CASLPSGGGFYNEQFF.

This clonotype was counted between two and nine times. This sequence joins TRBV7-8 and TRBJ2-3; 7 bases are shared with TRBD2. Trimming cost V 2 bases and J 5 bases; bases outside gene matches: 4. The CDR3 is 14 amino acids. Germline V CDR1 and CDR2: SGHVS, FQNEAQ. The CDR3 region is CASSLIGGLDTQYF. The CDR3 DNA sequence: TGTGCCAGCAGCTTAATCGGGGGGTTAGATACGCAGTATTTT.

V is TRBV9 and J is TRBJ2-3; 8 bases fit TRBD2. V lost 4 bases, J lost 1 base, and 8 bases stayed unmatched. This CDR3 contains 16 residues. Germline CDR1 reads SGDLS; CDR2 reads YYNGEE. Here the CDR3 reads CASSSSASGRTDTQYF. DNA for the CDR3: TGTGCCAGCAGCTCCTCGGCTAGCGGGCGCACAGATACGCAGTATTTT.